A single T cell receptor beta chain is shown here with its context. What this receptor recognizes is not known. No much larger clonotype is one base removed from it; base qualities were not supplied. This specimen belongs to a study of robustness of blood B and T cell sequencing (dated by TCRdb to the late 2010s). Background for the entire study: The study aimed to determine how much peripheral blood is needed to reliably characterize an individual's TCRbeta and IgG repertoires. As technical replicates, two replicate TCRbeta cDNA libraries were prepared from one shared RNA pool derived from a single 10 ml draw. Each of the approximately nine independently drawn blood samples had its TCRbeta and IgG repertoires measured.

TCRbeta repertoires were quantified from mRNA rather than genomic DNA, which captures expressed receptors. Leukocytes from the buffy coat were collected into Trizol, and RNA was extracted using the Direct-zol RNA MiniPrep Plus kit with no cell sorting. EDTA blood tubes were spun right away at 4 degrees C to separate plasma, buffy coat and red blood cells. What the research found in general, with its limitations: Across technical replicate libraries, around 95% of the top 10,000 TCRbeta clonotypes in one library were also found in the other. Evidence of cross-contamination, likely resulting from batch processing, was observed in one pair of TCRbeta libraries, and the UMI-sequence pairs shared between the two libraries were removed. A full plateau was not reached by TCRbeta rarefaction curves, suggesting under-sequencing or many low-abundance clonotypes. Combining 3 or 4 tubes (roughly 28-45 ml blood) brought coverage of the top 10,000 TCRbeta clonotypes close to saturation. Every single 10 ml sample contained the 1,000 most abundant TCRbeta clonotypes from the pooled draws. No improvement in the overlap of rare TCRbeta clonotypes was observed when tubes were pooled, implying that much larger blood volumes would be needed for rare TCRbeta clonotypes to be captured. EDTA tubes required immediate fractionation, limiting use in multi-site collections.

CDR1 KGHSH and CDR2 LQKENI were looked up in the germline V gene. CDR3 length: 13 amino acids, cysteine to phenylalanine. The retained sequence is limited to the CDR3, 39 bases, with the frame set at the first base. V gives up 5 bases and J gives up 0 bases, and the segment between their germline ends measures 8 bases. The library was produced with PCR. Sequencing instrument: Illumina MiSeq. Synthesis of cDNA relied on SMARTScribe reverse transcriptase together with a 5' template-switch oligo that added a universal priming site. A 12-nucleotide random unique molecular identifier (UMI) was carried by the template-switch oligo, and each cDNA molecule was tagged with this UMI. During reverse transcription, chain-specific reverse primers targeted TCRbeta transcripts. Residual template-switch adapters were removed by uracil DNA glycosylase treatment, and cDNA was purified using a Qiagen MinElute kit. The first PCR used KAPA HiFi HotStart ReadyMix for 20 to 25 cycles, split across four 50 ul reactions with step-out primers. First-round PCR products were gel-purified before further amplification. Illumina Nextera adapters were added in a second roughly 8-cycle PCR, after which libraries were purified and pooled. For each TCRbeta molecule, the UMI barcode was captured by a 50-nucleotide 5' read. The paper's data handling went like this. Using the MIGEC toolkit, reads were grouped by UMI into consensus reads. PEAR was used to merge forward and reverse consensus reads into final reads. Identical UMI-sequence pairs found in more than one library were treated as cross-sample contamination and removed by a custom decontamination script. MIGMAP, a wrapper around IgBLAST, was used to carry out V(D)J assignment and CDR3 extraction. A TCR clonotype was defined by an identical V gene, J gene and CDR3 amino acid sequence; no sequencing was done for CDR1 and CDR2. The raw public data were reprocessed by TCRdb itself: fastp quality trimming at Q25, MiXCR clonotype calling, in-frame beta chains only. When rows share a CDR3 protein, they turn into one entry using the most common DNA and genes. TCRdb assigned the V and J calls; the authors' analysis was not used. The sample table holds over a thousand distinct CDR3 sequences, of which around 66% were seen once. The ten largest clones represent roughly 36% of the sample.

This sequence was found in a human donor in good health. The chain is assembled from TRBV18 and TRBJ2-7; the D gene is perhaps TRBD1, on 6 matching bases. The sequenced sample consisted of peripheral blood. The CDR3 protein: CASSGQSSYEQYF. The DNA reads TGTGCCAGCTCAGGACAGAGCTCCTACGAGCAGTACTTC.